The entry below gives a single T cell receptor beta chain sequence along with its context. Its specificity is not known. The sample belongs to a study of PD-L1 blockade in urothelial cancer. Study findings and constraints: Blood clones associated with the tumor expanded more at 3 weeks in durable-benefit patients.

The protocol was immunoSEQ multiplex PCR, while the TCRdb copy is restricted to in-frame clones and leaves out a portion. The repertoire consists of more than 60,000 clones, with about nine tenths occurring once and the leading ten covering around 10%. The time point denotes: peripheral blood 6 weeks after treatment start. There are 17 residues in the CDR3. V was clipped by 2 bases and J by 3 bases, with 16 bases between them. From germline, CDR1 is MNHEY and CDR2 SMNVEV (reference sequence). This TCR came from a man aged 60 to 69 with urothelial cancer. J is TRBJ1-4 and V is TRBV27; tentative D call: TRBD1 (5 bases). The material sequenced was PBMCs, taken around atezolizumab (anti-PD-L1) treatment. The chain's CDR3 is CASSLGQGQVANEKLFF. The CDR3 DNA reads as TGTGCCAGCAGTTTAGGGCAGGGCCAGGTGGCTAATGAAAAACTGTTTTTT.